This record concerns one T cell receptor beta chain sequence. One entry per CDR3 protein, called by TCRdb with MiXCR from the RT-PCR reads. The data contain about a million distinct CDR3 sequences, 18% of them singletons. The entry originates in a study of patients and donors after allogeneic stem cell transplantation. This TCR came from a human donor who was either an allogeneic HSCT recipient or a stem cell or donor lymphocyte infusion donor (not recorded which). It is not recorded whose cells these are; they may come from a transplant donor. The sequenced sample consisted of blood, either unsorted or a sorted T cell fraction (not recorded which).

The CDR3 nucleotides read TGCGCCAGCAGCCAAGATTTTGGGCAGTATGGCTACACCTTC. Encoded protein: CASSQDFGQYGYTF. J is TRBJ1-2 and V is TRBV4-3; no clear D gene. Trimming took off 0 bases at V and 5 bases at J, with 10 bases between the two ends. The CDR3 spans 14 residues. CDR1 LGHNA and CDR2 YSLEER come from the germline V gene.